A single sample gave rise to the 3 T cell receptor beta chains below, sequenced in a study of blood T cell repertoires in COVID-19. Profiling relied on immunoSEQ multiplex PCR, and the TCRdb table lists in-frame clones only, not all of them. The sample contains 190,000 or so clones, nearly 90% of which appear only once. Sequencing used peripheral blood. All receptors derive from a man aged 50 or older with acute or convalescent COVID-19.

The chain joins TRBV27 to TRBJ1-5, with 9 bases that match TRBD1. Germline assignment: CDR1 MNHEY and CDR2 SMNVEV (reference sequence). Unmatched junction bases numbered 3, after V lost 2 bases and J lost 4 bases. The CDR3 extends over 15 amino acids. The CDR3 loop reads CASSLGGTGNQPQHF. The CDR3 DNA follows: TGTGCCAGCAGTTTAGGGGGGACAGGGAATCAGCCCCAGCATTTT.

CDR3 bases: TGTGCCAGCAGCCTAAGAAGAGAATACACCTTC. This codes for CASSLRREYTF. The rearrangement links TRBV5-8 to TRBJ1-2, with D unresolved. V shed 4 bases and J shed 11 bases, with 12 bases lying between them. This CDR3 has 11 amino acids. Germline CDR1 is SGHTS and CDR2 is YDEGEE. Using reference TRBV5-8 and TRBJ1-2 for the parts outside the CDR3, the full variable domain is EAGVTQSPTHLIKTRGQQATLRCSPISGHTSVYWYQQALGLGLQFLLWYDEGEERNRGNFPPRFSGRQFPNYSSELNVNALELEDSALYLCASSLRREYTFGSGTRLTVV.

The rearrangement joins TRBV3-1 (or the pseudogene TRBV3-2) to TRBJ1-3; 8 bases match TRBD1. This CDR3 comprises 14 residues. V lost 1 base to trimming and J lost 4 bases; unmatched junction nucleotides: 0. Germline V gene lookup returns CDR1 LGHDT and CDR2 YNNKEL (reference sequence). This chain's CDR3 is CASSQGDRGNTIYF. The CDR3 DNA reads as TGTGCCAGCAGCCAAGGGGACAGGGGAAACACCATATATTTT.